This T cell receptor beta chain came from a study of long-term antiretroviral therapy in people with HIV. General study points: Among HIV repertoires, CDR3 length ranges were narrower than those of controls. Clones that expanded before ART (that is, prior to treatment) dominated the repertoire at all time points. Post-ART samples showed increased diversity that remained below transplant donor control levels.

Researchers ran immunoSEQ v3.0 at survey level. TCRdb's copy holds only in-frame clones and misses some; the assay was immunoSEQ multiplex PCR. This table holds 29,000 or so clones, 95% found once. The V and J ends lost 6 bases and 6 bases, in that order; junction bases with no gene match: 12. Germline CDR1 is MNHEY and CDR2 is SMNVEV (reference sequence). This CDR3 is 15 amino acids long. Points on this clone: Its antigen is undetermined.

This receptor was obtained from a man aged 30 to 45 with HIV. The rearrangement links TRBV27 to TRBJ2-3; TRBD2 matches 7 bases. Sample: unsorted PBMCs, taken 5.3 years after starting antiretroviral therapy. The CDR3 DNA reads TGTGCCAGCAGAACGGGGAGGGCGAGCTGGGATACGCAGTATTTT. It is translated as CASRTGRASWDTQYF.